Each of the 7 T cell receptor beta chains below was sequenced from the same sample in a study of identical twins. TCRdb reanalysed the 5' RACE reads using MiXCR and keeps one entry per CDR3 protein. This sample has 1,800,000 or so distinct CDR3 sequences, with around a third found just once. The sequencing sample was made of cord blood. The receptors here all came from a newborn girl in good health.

CDR3 nucleotides: TGCGCCAGCAGCCATCCTGCCGACTACGAGCAGTACTTC. This codes for CASSHPADYEQYF. The chain carries TRBV4-1 and TRBJ2-7; unclear D gene. This CDR3 is 13 amino acids long. Germline V gene sequence: CDR1 MGHRA, CDR2 YSYEKL. Trimming stripped 3 bases from V and 3 bases from J, with 9 bases between.

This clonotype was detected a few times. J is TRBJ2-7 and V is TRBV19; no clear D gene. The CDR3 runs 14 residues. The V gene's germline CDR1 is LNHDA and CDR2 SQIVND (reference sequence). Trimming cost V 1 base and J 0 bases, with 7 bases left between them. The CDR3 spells CASSIVHRSYEQYF. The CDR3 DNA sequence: TGTGCCAGTAGTATAGTACACCGCTCCTACGAGCAGTACTTC.

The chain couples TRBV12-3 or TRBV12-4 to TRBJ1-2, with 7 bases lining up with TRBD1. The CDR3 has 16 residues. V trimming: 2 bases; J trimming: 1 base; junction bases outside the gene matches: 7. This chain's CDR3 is CASSLPTGALNYGYTF. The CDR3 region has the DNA TGTGCCAGCAGTTTACCTACAGGGGCCCTTAACTATGGCTACACCTTC.

The CDR3 loop reads CSARWESNQPQHF. The CDR3, as DNA: TGCAGTGCTAGGTGGGAGAGCAATCAGCCCCAGCATTTT. The chain employs TRBV20-1 and TRBJ1-5, with no clear D. The CDR3 is made up of 13 amino acids. Trimming removed 3 bases from V and 1 base from J, with 7 bases in between. Germline CDR1 and CDR2: DFQATT and SNEGSKA (reference sequence).

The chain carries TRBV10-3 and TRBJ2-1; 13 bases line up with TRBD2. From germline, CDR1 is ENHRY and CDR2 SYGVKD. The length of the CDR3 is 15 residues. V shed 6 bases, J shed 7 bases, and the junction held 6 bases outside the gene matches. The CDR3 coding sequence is TGTGCCATCAGAACCGGGACTAGCGGGACTAATGAGCAGTTCTTC. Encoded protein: CAIRTGTSGTNEQFF.

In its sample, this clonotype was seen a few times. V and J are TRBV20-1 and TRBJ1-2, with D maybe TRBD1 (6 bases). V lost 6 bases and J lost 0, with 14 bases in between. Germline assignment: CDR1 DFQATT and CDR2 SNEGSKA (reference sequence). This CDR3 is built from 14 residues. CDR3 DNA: TGCAGTGCATACCCCCAGGGGACTAACTATGGCTACACCTTC. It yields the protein CSAYPQGTNYGYTF.

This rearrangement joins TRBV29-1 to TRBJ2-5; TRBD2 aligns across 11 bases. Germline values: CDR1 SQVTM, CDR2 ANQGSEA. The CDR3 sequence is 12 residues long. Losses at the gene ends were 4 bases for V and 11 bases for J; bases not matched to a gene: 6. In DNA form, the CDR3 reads TGCAGCGTTGTGGATAGCGGGAGGGGGCAGTACTTC. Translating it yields CSVVDSGRGQYF.